The 32 T cell receptor beta chains reported below all come from one sample, sequenced in a study of blood T cell repertoires in COVID-19. The data were produced by immunoSEQ multiplex PCR, yet TCRdb's version contains in-frame clones alone and is incomplete. Altogether roughly 100,000 clones are present, 70% to 90% being singletons, with the ten largest covering more than 3.5%. Sequenced: peripheral blood. These receptors came from a human donor with COVID-19, enrolled during active disease. The donor label of this sample is uncertain.

This clone is a singleton in its sample. This sequence joins TRBV20-1 and TRBJ1-5; TRBD1 might be the D (6 bases). V was clipped by 3 bases and J by 7 bases, with 16 bases between them. From germline, CDR1 is DFQATT and CDR2 SNEGSKA (reference sequence). The CDR3 consists of 14 residues. CDR3 nucleotides: TGCAGTGCTAGTGTCCCAGGGGCAGGACAGCCCCAGCATTTT. Translating it yields CSASVPGAGQPQHF.

The V call is TRBV6-5, the J call TRBJ2-5; D not resolved. CDR1 and CDR2 (germline): MNHEY, SVGAGI. V lost 6 bases to trimming and J lost 2 bases, with 4 bases between them. The CDR3 length is 11 residues. The CDR3 DNA reads as TGTGCCAGCAGAGCGCAAGAGACCCAGTACTTC. The encoded protein is CASRAQETQYF.

This chain links TRBV11-3 with TRBJ2-1, with TRBD2 matching 11 bases. This CDR3 spans 15 amino acids. Germline V gene lookup returns CDR1 SGHNT and CDR2 YENEEA. J gave up 10 bases and V 3 bases, and 8 bases lay outside the gene matches. This CDR3 is CASSFVGLAEQEQFF. CDR3 DNA: TGTGCCAGCAGCTTCGTGGGACTAGCGGAGCAAGAGCAGTTCTTC.

The chain recombines TRBV2 with TRBJ1-4, with D possibly being TRBD1 (5 bases). Germline-derived CDR1 and CDR2 are SNHLY and FYNNEI. Trimming pared 8 bases from V and 7 bases from J, leaving 14 bases between. This CDR3 is 13 amino acids long. The CDR3 DNA reads as TGTGCCAGCGGTACCAGGGAGGGTGAAAAACTGTTTTTT. Its translation is CASGTREGEKLFF.

The rearrangement uses TRBV5-1 and TRBJ2-4; TRBD1 aligns across 9 bases. Germline V lookup: CDR1 SGHRS, CDR2 YFSETQ. V lost 4 bases, J lost 8 bases, and 7 bases stayed unmatched. The CDR3 runs to 14 residues. The chain's CDR3 is CASSPPGTGYIQYF. CDR3 bases: TGCGCCAGCAGCCCCCCCGGGACAGGGTACATTCAGTACTTC.

The chain is built from TRBV19 and TRBJ1-4, with TRBD1 as a possible D gene (6 bases). Trimming left V 1 base short and J 8 bases short, with 14 bases between. Germline CDR1 LNHDA, CDR2 SQIVND (reference sequence). The CDR3 sequence is 15 residues long. This chain's CDR3 is CASSIGNRAGEKLFF. The DNA of the CDR3 is TGTGCCAGTAGTATAGGAAACAGGGCCGGGGAAAAACTGTTTTTT. Full variable domain (remainder filled in from reference TRBV19 and TRBJ1-4): DGGITQSPKYLFRKEGQNVTLSCEQNLNHDAMYWYRQDPGQGLRLIYYSQIVNDFQKGDIAEGYSVSREKKESFPLTVTSAQKNPTAFYLCASSIGNRAGEKLFFGSGTQLSVL.

The chain joins TRBV11-3 to TRBJ2-1; D is perhaps TRBD1 (7 bases). Trimming pared 4 bases from V and 5 bases from J, leaving 21 bases between. The germline gives CDR1 SGHNT, CDR2 YENEEA. The CDR3 is made up of 17 amino acids. CDR3 sequence: CASSSYSGSQGDNEQFF. CDR3 in DNA: TGTGCCAGCAGCTCCTACTCCGGGAGTCAGGGGGACAATGAGCAGTTCTTC. Combining the CDR3 with reference TRBV11-3 and TRBJ2-1 gives the whole variable domain EAGVVQSPRYKIIEKKQPVAFWCNPISGHNTLYWYLQNLGQGPELLIRYENEEAVDDSQLPKDRFSAERLKGVDSTLKIQPAELGDSAVYLCASSSYSGSQGDNEQFFGPGTRLTVL.

The chain employs TRBV5-6 and TRBJ1-6, with a possible D match to TRBD1 (6 bases). This CDR3 contains 17 residues. Per germline, CDR1 SGHDT and CDR2 YYEEEE. V dropped 0 bases and J dropped 7 bases, with 17 bases sitting between them. The CDR3 loop reads CASSLASLRGGNSPLHF. DNA for the CDR3: TGTGCCAGCAGCTTGGCCTCGCTACGCGGGGGCAATTCACCCCTCCACTTT.

The chain couples TRBV9 to TRBJ1-4; D call uncertain. Deletions cut 4 bases from V and 0 bases from J, with 13 bases between. CDR3 size: 16 residues. From germline, CDR1 is SGDLS and CDR2 YYNGEE. The chain's CDR3 is CASSPWAAATNEKLFF. CDR3 sequence (DNA): TGTGCCAGCAGCCCTTGGGCCGCCGCAACTAATGAAAAACTGTTTTTT.

The chain joins TRBV5-1 to TRBJ2-7, with D tentatively TRBD2 (5 bases). This CDR3 comprises 14 residues. The germline CDR1 and CDR2 sequences are SGHRS and YFSETQ. Trimming cost V 0 bases and J 7 bases, with 14 bases left between them. CDR3 in amino acids: CASSLAGGGAEQYF. CDR3 bases: TGCGCCAGCAGCTTGGCCGGAGGAGGAGCAGAGCAGTACTTC.

The CDR3 nucleotides read TGTGCCAGTAGTATAAAGGCAGGGGACACTGAAGCTTTCTTT. This gives the protein CASSIKAGDTEAFF. The V gene is TRBV19, the J gene TRBJ1-1; the D gene is possibly TRBD1 (6 bases). The CDR3 is 14 amino acids. Germline V gene sequence: CDR1 LNHDA, CDR2 SQIVND (reference sequence). Deletions cut 2 bases from V and 3 bases from J, with 10 bases between.

In this sample, this clone turned up once. V is TRBV29-1 and J is TRBJ1-1, with D possibly being TRBD1 (6 bases). The CDR3 extends over 12 amino acids. Germline lookup yields CDR1 SQVTM and CDR2 ANQGSEA. V was clipped by 7 bases and J by 6 bases, with 15 bases between them. The CDR3 region has the DNA TGCAGCGCCGAGAGGGGGAGCCCTGAAGCTTTCTTT. It encodes CSAERGSPEAFF.

A word on this clone: The same CDR3 also results from other DNA sequences found in this sample. V gene TRBV24-1 combines with J gene TRBJ2-3, with D perhaps matching TRBD1 (6 bases). Germline V gene sequence: CDR1 KGHDR, CDR2 SFDVKD. CDR3 size: 14 residues. The ends were cut back, 3 bases at V and 3 bases at J, with 9 bases in the middle. The CDR3 protein is CATSDPRGTDTQYF. The CDR3 bases are TGTGCCACCAGTGATCCCAGGGGAACAGATACGCAGTATTTT.

The chain recombines TRBV10-2 with TRBJ1-2; D gene uncertain. V was pared by 2 bases and J by 3 bases, with 10 bases between. Looked up from germline, CDR1 is WSHSY and CDR2 is SAAADI. This CDR3 is 14 amino acids long. CDR3 protein: CASSESGGDYGYTF. In DNA form, the CDR3 reads TGCGCCAGCAGTGAGAGTGGAGGAGACTATGGCTACACCTTC.

This clone was recorded once. This chain links TRBV20-1 with TRBJ2-5; D is unresolved. V lost 4 bases to trimming and J lost 3 bases, with 6 bases between them. The germline gives CDR1 DFQATT, CDR2 SNEGSKA (reference sequence). The CDR3 spans 11 residues. CDR3 amino acids: CSATQKETQYF. CDR3 sequence (DNA): TGCAGTGCTACTCAGAAAGAGACCCAGTACTTC.

The chain is built from TRBV6-5 and TRBJ2-5; 10 bases line up with TRBD1. CDR1 is MNHEY, CDR2 SVGAGI, per germline. The CDR3 has 14 residues. V lost 6 bases and J lost 4; bases outside the gene matches: 5. The CDR3 sequence: CASSETGGRETQYF. CDR3 DNA: TGTGCCAGCAGCGAGACAGGGGGCCGAGAGACCCAGTACTTC.

The chain recombines TRBV14 with TRBJ1-2; TRBD1 matches at 10 bases. The germline gives CDR1 SGHDN, CDR2 FVKESK. This CDR3 comprises 15 residues. The ends lost 4 bases at V and 5 bases at J; junction bases unmatched: 7. The CDR3 DNA is TGTGCCAGCAGCCTCCGGACAGGGGGTTTGTATGGCTACACCTTC. It translates to CASSLRTGGLYGYTF.

The chain combines TRBV3-1 (or the pseudogene TRBV3-2) with TRBJ2-7; D is perhaps TRBD2 (5 bases). The CDR3 spans 14 residues. Trimming left V 0 bases short and J 3 bases short, with 9 bases between. Germline CDR1 reads LGHDT; CDR2 reads YNNKEL (reference sequence). CDR3 amino acids: CASSQDRGDYEQYF. CDR3 DNA sequence: TGTGCCAGCAGCCAAGATCGGGGAGACTACGAGCAGTACTTC.

The chain uses TRBV28 and TRBJ1-1; D unclear. The V gene's germline CDR1 is MDHEN and CDR2 SYDVKM. The CDR3 runs 12 residues. Trimming took 3 bases from V and 11 from J, leaving 13 bases between them. The CDR3 coding sequence is TGTGCCAGCAGTTTCCGGGAGGCGCGGGCTTTCTTT. Residues: CASSFREARAFF.

The V call is TRBV6-5, the J call TRBJ1-2, with D perhaps matching TRBD1 (5 bases). Trimming took 0 bases from V and 4 from J, leaving 12 bases between them. CDR1 and CDR2 from the germline V gene are MNHEY and SVGAGI. The length of the CDR3 is 15 residues. CDR3 DNA: TGTGCCAGCAGTTACTCGAGGCCAGGGCTCTATGGCTACACCTTC. It is translated as CASSYSRPGLYGYTF.

This sequence joins TRBV12-3 or TRBV12-4 and TRBJ1-2; 7 nucleotides match TRBD1. This CDR3 contains 12 residues. After removal of 6 bases from V and 7 bases from J, the junction contained 5 bases not matched to a gene. As DNA, the CDR3 is TGTGCCAGCAGCCCCGGGACAGCTGGCTACACCTTC. This gives the protein CASSPGTAGYTF.

The rearrangement links TRBV11-3 to TRBJ2-2; 7 bases fit TRBD2. This CDR3 contains 13 residues. Germline V gene sequence: CDR1 SGHNT, CDR2 YENEEA. J was trimmed by 1 base and V by 11 bases; bases with no gene match: 4. As DNA, the CDR3 is TGTGCCGAGCGGGGTTTGAACACCGGGGAGCTGTTTTTT. Residues: CAERGLNTGELFF.

The chain combines TRBV24-1 with TRBJ2-2, with 8 bases fitting TRBD1. Trimming at V came to 2 bases and at J to 4 bases, leaving 2 bases not matched to a gene. The CDR3 spans 15 residues. In germline, CDR1 is KGHDR, CDR2 SFDVKD. The DNA of the CDR3 is TGTGCCACCAGTGATTCCGGACAGGGCACCGGGGAGCTGTTTTTT. Translated, it gives CATSDSGQGTGELFF.

The J gene is TRBJ2-7, the V gene TRBV18; D remains unclear. Germline-derived CDR1 and CDR2 are KGHSH and LQKENI. Trimming pared 5 bases from V and 2 bases from J, leaving 13 bases between. The CDR3 length is 14 residues. The CDR3 DNA reads as TGTGCCAGCTCATCTACCGGGTCCACCTACGAGCAGTACTTC. This gives the protein CASSSTGSTYEQYF.

The chain joins TRBV29-1 to TRBJ1-5, with a tentative D call TRBD1 (6 bases). Trimming stripped 6 bases from V and 1 base from J, with 34 bases between. The CDR3 is made up of 21 amino acids. In germline, CDR1 is SQVTM, CDR2 ANQGSEA. The CDR3 reads CSVKKRGRGARIEGSNQPQHF. CDR3 sequence (DNA): TGCAGCGTCAAAAAGCGCGGGCGGGGGGCTCGTATAGAGGGGAGCAATCAGCCCCAGCATTTT.

The chain has TRBV10-3 and TRBJ1-1; no definite D call. The CDR3 length is 11 residues. Trimming pared 4 bases from V and 6 bases from J, leaving 6 bases between. Germline assignment: CDR1 ENHRY and CDR2 SYGVKD. CDR3 region: CAISGEAEAFF. Here the CDR3 DNA reads TGTGCCATCAGTGGGGAGGCTGAAGCTTTCTTT.

Notes on this clone: Different DNA sequences within this sample yield the same CDR3. The V gene is TRBV2, the J gene TRBJ1-6; no reliable D call. This CDR3 has 14 residues. Germline CDR1 and CDR2: SNHLY and FYNNEI. V was pared by 3 bases and J by 4 bases, with 7 bases between. CDR3 nucleotides: TGTGCCAGCAGTGAGGCAGGTTATAATTCACCCCTCCACTTT. This codes for CASSEAGYNSPLHF.

The rearrangement joins TRBV6-2 or TRBV6-3 to TRBJ2-6, with a weak D call TRBD2 (5 bases). Trimming stripped 6 bases from V and 4 bases from J, with 13 bases between. From germline, CDR1 is MNHEY and CDR2 SVGEGT. The CDR3 contains 15 residues. The CDR3 region has the DNA TGTGCCAGCAGCTCCGACGGCGGGGGGGCCAACGTCCTGACTTTC. This sequence encodes CASSSDGGGANVLTF.

The genes are TRBV4-1 and TRBJ2-5; 10 bases map to TRBD1. The J segment lost 5 bases and the V segment lost 0 bases, leaving 9 bases of the junction unmatched. Germline V CDR1 and CDR2: MGHRA, YSYEKL. This CDR3 is built from 17 residues. CDR3 in amino acids: CASSQEAGTGERETQYF. The CDR3 DNA follows: TGCGCCAGCAGCCAAGAGGCCGGGACAGGGGAGAGGGAGACCCAGTACTTC.

This chain links TRBV6-5 with TRBJ1-1; 7 bases align to TRBD1. The CDR3 spans 15 residues. V lost 0 bases and J lost 4; bases outside the gene matches: 5. Per the germline V gene, CDR1 is MNHEY and CDR2 is SVGAGI. The chain's CDR3 is CASSYSYRGATEAFF. CDR3 sequence (DNA): TGTGCCAGCAGTTACTCGTACAGGGGAGCCACTGAAGCTTTCTTT.

V and J are TRBV18 and TRBJ2-7; 9 nucleotides agree with TRBD2. Germline trimming cut 3 bases from V and 7 bases from J; bases unmatched to any gene: 10. CDR1 KGHSH and CDR2 LQKENI come from the germline V gene. CDR3 length: 15 amino acids. The CDR3, as DNA: TGTGCCAGCTCACCGGCGGGAGGGCCGATTCTGGAGCAGTACTTC. It translates to CASSPAGGPILEQYF.

The gene calls are TRBV19 and TRBJ1-3; 7 bases match TRBD1. This CDR3 has 17 residues. Germline CDR1 LNHDA, CDR2 SQIVND (reference sequence). V shed 5 bases, J shed 2 bases, and the junction held 12 bases outside the gene matches. The CDR3 protein is CASSFSGQDETGNTIYF. For the CDR3, the DNA is TGTGCCAGTAGTTTCTCCGGACAGGATGAAACTGGAAACACCATATATTTT.